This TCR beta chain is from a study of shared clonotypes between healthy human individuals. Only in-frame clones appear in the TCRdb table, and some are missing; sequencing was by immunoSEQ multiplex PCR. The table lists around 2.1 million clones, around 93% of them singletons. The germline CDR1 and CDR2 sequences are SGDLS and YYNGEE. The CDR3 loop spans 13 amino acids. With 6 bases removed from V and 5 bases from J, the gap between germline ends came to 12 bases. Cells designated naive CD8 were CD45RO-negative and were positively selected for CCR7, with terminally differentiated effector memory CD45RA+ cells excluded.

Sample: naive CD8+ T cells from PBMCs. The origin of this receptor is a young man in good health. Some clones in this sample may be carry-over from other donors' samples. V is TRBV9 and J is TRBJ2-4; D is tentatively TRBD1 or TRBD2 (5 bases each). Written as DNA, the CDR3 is TGTGCCAGCACCGGGGCCGCCGAAAACATTCAGTACTTC. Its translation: CASTGAAENIQYF.